Ten or more counts support the clone carrying this TCR beta chain. Its specificity is unknown. Unique molecular identifiers featured in how the TCRbeta library was prepared. TCRdb re-called the PCR reads with MiXCR, one entry per CDR3 protein. The sample has fewer than 350,000 distinct CDR3 sequences; roughly 12% are singletons. This sample is drawn from a study of T-cell reconstitution after alpha-beta-depleted transplantation in children. Study conclusions and caveats: It was surviving recipient T cells and thymic progenitors that gave some patients high TCRbeta diversity at day 60. About two months after transplant, alpha-beta T cells reportedly came from several hundred expanded graft clones. Most T-cell counts and diversity one year after the transplant came from T cells that were newly produced.

This sequence originates from a male patient between 2 and 10 years old who had a stem cell transplant for chronic granulomatous disease, so the T cells may come from the graft donor. The sequenced sample was peripheral blood, obtained 180 days after TCRalphabeta/CD19-depleted stem cell transplant.

The CDR3 is CASTPGLDNYEQYF. The CDR3 nucleotides are TGTGCCAGCACCCCGGGACTAGATAACTACGAGCAGTACTTC. This chain links TRBV7-2 with TRBJ2-7; 8 bases map to TRBD2. J lost 3 bases, V lost 7 bases, and 8 bases had no gene match. CDR1 is SGHTA and CDR2 is FQGNSA in the germline V gene. This CDR3 is 14 amino acids long.